The 26 T cell receptor beta chains listed next were all sequenced from one sample in a study of tumor-infiltrating lymphocytes in primary liver carcinoma. Blood RNA came from unsorted whole blood; germline DNA was also extracted. With a constant-region primer, TCR beta cDNA was made from approximately 450 ng of total RNA. Libraries of TCR beta came from three nested multiplex PCR rounds with slightly modified ARM-PCR. Investigators reported that the first two PCR rounds, at 10 to 11 cycles each, used TRBV1-TRBV30 forward primers with a C-beta reverse primer. TCRdb used MiXCR to reprocess the multiplex PCR reads, holding one entry per CDR3 protein. Seen here are about 300,000 distinct CDR3 sequences, roughly two thirds observed once, and the top ten hold approximately 9%. The specimen sequenced was peripheral blood. All receptors come from a man between 35 and 55 years old with primary liver carcinoma and hepatitis B virus infection.

Note on this clonotype: Likely a read error: the CDR3 ends without its conserved phenylalanine or tryptophan. The rearrangement uses TRBV6-6 and TRBJ2-3; 13 bases fit TRBD2. The CDR3 loop spans 16 amino acids. From germline, CDR1 is MNHNY and CDR2 SVGAGI (reference sequence). The J segment lost 1 base and the V segment lost 10 bases, leaving 8 bases of the junction unmatched. The CDR3 loop reads CATRLAGGPRTDTQYL. CDR3 bases: TGTGCCACTCGACTAGCGGGAGGTCCCCGCACAGATACGCAGTATTTA.

In the case of this clonotype: An end of the junction differs from the germline gene, which may be a read error. This chain joins TRBV11-2 and TRBJ2-7, with D perhaps TRBD2 (5 bases). Germline V gives CDR1 SGHAT, CDR2 FQNNGV. This CDR3 has 19 residues. CDR3 nucleotides: TGTACCAGCAGCTTAGTTGGCAGCTCGGGAAACAGAGGGATCTACGAGCAGTACTTC. Its translation: CTSSLVGSSGNRGIYEQYF.

Concerning this clonotype itself: A much larger clone differs from this one at a single base, so this may be a read error. The chain's CDR3 is CASSQRDRATGELFF. The CDR3 nucleotides are TGCGCCAGCAGCCAGCGCGACCGGGCTACCGGGGAGCTGTTTTTT. This chain uses TRBV4-1 with TRBJ2-2, with D uncertain. This CDR3 comprises 15 residues. CDR1 and CDR2 from the germline V gene are MGHRA and YSYEKL. V gave up 3 bases and J gave up 5 bases, with 13 bases separating them.

With respect to this clonotype: At one boundary the junction diverges from the germline segment, which might be a read error. The chain combines TRBV5-4 with TRBJ1-2; 7 bases fit TRBD1. Germline V gene data show CDR1 as SGHNT and CDR2 as YYREEE (reference sequence). This CDR3 region has 14 residues. CDR3 coding DNA: TGCGCCAGCGGCACTAGACAGGGCTGGAGTGGCTACACCTTC. This codes for CASGTRQGWSGYTF.

This clonotype was seen repeatedly, ten times or more. The chain carries TRBV6-2 or TRBV6-3 and TRBJ2-5; D tentatively reads TRBD1 or TRBD2 (5 bases each). The CDR3 extends over 13 amino acids. Germline V gene lookup returns CDR1 MNHEY and CDR2 SVGEGT. The V gene lost 6 bases and the J gene lost 2 bases, with 10 bases spanning the gap. CDR3 DNA: TGTGCCAGCAGGAGGGGCGGACAAGAGACCCAGTACTTC. Translated, it gives CASRRGGQETQYF.

The chain combines TRBV5-1 with TRBJ2-1; the D gene is possibly TRBD1 (5 bases). The CDR3 runs to 15 residues. Germline-derived CDR1 and CDR2 are SGHRS and YFSETQ. Trimming removed 0 bases at V and 3 bases at J, with 10 bases between. The CDR3 bases are TGCGCCAGCAGCTTGGCCGTAGGGGACTACAATGAGCAGTTCTTC. This sequence encodes CASSLAVGDYNEQFF.

In regard to this clonotype: A much larger clone sits a single nucleotide away, making a read error possible. The chain employs TRBV6-5 and TRBJ2-5; 8 nucleotides line up with TRBD1. The CDR3 extends over 14 amino acids. Germline values: CDR1 MNHEY, CDR2 SVGAGI. The CDR3 reads CASSHRGYQETHYF. The CDR3 bases are TGTGCCAGCAGTCACAGGGGGTACCAAGAGACCCATTACTTC.

Worth noting for this clonotype: This may be a read error: a much more frequent sequence differs by one nucleotide. The chain joins TRBV5-4 to TRBJ2-1, with TRBD2 matching over 7 bases. The J segment lost 1 base and the V segment lost 8 bases, leaving 6 bases of the junction unmatched. CDR3 length: 14 residues. Germline V gene sequence: CDR1 SGHNT, CDR2 YYREEE (reference sequence). The chain's CDR3 is CASREDDSYNEQFF. The CDR3 DNA is TGTGCCAGTCGGGAGGATGATTCCTACAATGAGCAGTTCTTC.

With regard to this clonotype: Given a much more abundant clone one base away, this may be a read error. The chain couples TRBV6-6 to TRBJ2-1; D may match TRBD1 or TRBD2 (5 bases each). Trimming took 8 bases from V and 9 from J, leaving 14 bases between them. There are 12 residues in the CDR3. Germline loops: CDR1 MNHNY, CDR2 SVGAGI (reference sequence). The CDR3 DNA follows: TGTGCCAGCTCCGAGAGGGGCAGTGAGCAGTTCTTC. As protein: CASSERGSEQFF.

About this clonotype itself: Being one base from a much bigger clone, this may be a read error. A read error is likely, as this CDR3 ends without the conserved phenylalanine or tryptophan. This chain joins TRBV6-2 or TRBV6-3 and TRBJ1-1; D unclear. The germline V gene has CDR1 MNHEY and CDR2 SVGEGT. Trimming cost V 11 bases and J 1 base, with 17 bases left between them. The CDR3 covers 14 residues. The CDR3 loop reads CAAESERSNTEAFS. The CDR3 DNA reads as TGTGCCGCAGAGAGCGAGCGATCGAACACTGAAGCTTTCTCT.

This clonotype appeared a single time. Germline is not matched at one junction end, which may reflect a read error. V gene TRBV11-3 combines with J gene TRBJ2-7; D is possibly TRBD2 (6 bases). CDR3 length: 19 residues. The germline V gene has CDR1 SGHNT and CDR2 YENEEA. The CDR3 DNA reads TGTGCCAGTAGCTTAGAAAAGGAAGCGGGTATCTTGAGCTCCTACGAGCAGTACTTC. Its protein product is CASSLEKEAGILSSYEQYF. Complete variable domain (other parts from reference TRBV11-3 and TRBJ2-7): EAGVVQSPRYKIIEKKQPVAFWCNPISGHNTLYWYLQNLGQGPELLIRYENEEAVDDSQLPKDRFSAERLKGVDSTLKIQPAELGDSAVYLCASSLEKEAGILSSYEQYFGPGTRLTVT.

Concerning this clonotype: Compared with germline, one end of the junction differs, possibly owing to a read error. The rearrangement links TRBV5-4 to TRBJ2-1; 8 nucleotides match TRBD1. Germline V gene lookup returns CDR1 SGHNT and CDR2 YYREEE (reference sequence). CDR3 length: 17 amino acids. DNA for the CDR3: TGTGCCAGCGGAGCCCGGACAGGGCAAGGGATTGGCAATGAGCAGTGCTTC. Translation gives CASGARTGQGIGNEQCF.

Note on this clonotype: A much bigger clone sits one base away, suggesting this may be a read error. V is TRBV29-1 and J is TRBJ1-5; 9 nucleotides align to TRBD1. Germline CDR1 reads SQVTM; CDR2 reads ANQGSEA. The length of the CDR3 is 14 residues. CDR3 residues: CGVWDRESNQPQHF. The CDR3 DNA reads as TGCGGCGTTTGGGACAGGGAAAGCAATCAGCCCCAGCATTTT.

Notes on this clonotype: A junction boundary mismatches the germline segment, possibly from a read error. This chain connects TRBV29-1 to TRBJ2-3; D gene unclear. The length of the CDR3 is 11 residues. Germline assignment: CDR1 SQVTM and CDR2 ANQGSEA. DNA of the CDR3: TGCGGCGCTGGCAGCACAGATACGCGGTATTTT. The encoded protein is CGAGSTDTRYF.

On this clonotype itself: Being one base from a much bigger clone, this may be a read error. The chain carries TRBV29-1 and TRBJ1-1; D remains unclear. Germline CDR1 SQVTM, CDR2 ANQGSEA. This CDR3 contains 14 residues. The CDR3 reads CSVGGRMADPETFF. The CDR3 DNA follows: TGCAGCGTTGGAGGGAGGATGGCGGATCCTGAAACTTTCTTT.

This clonotype showed up just a few times. The chain joins TRBV14 to TRBJ2-3; TRBD2 matches 12 bases. The ends lost 0 bases at V and 5 bases at J; junction bases unmatched: 6. Germline V gene lookup returns CDR1 SGHDN and CDR2 FVKESK. The CDR3 sequence is 17 residues long. This CDR3 is CASSQDLTSGRRDTQYF. The CDR3 DNA sequence: TGTGCCAGCAGCCAAGATTTAACTAGCGGGAGGAGAGATACGCAGTATTTT.

The V gene is TRBV12-3 or TRBV12-4, the J gene TRBJ1-1, with no clear D. The V gene lost 9 bases and the J gene lost 2 bases, with 16 bases spanning the gap. The CDR3 extends over 14 amino acids. CDR3 loop: CASGLSYLNTEAFF. CDR3 in DNA: TGTGCCAGTGGCCTAAGCTACTTAAACACTGAAGCTTTCTTT.

The chain recombines TRBV5-6 with TRBJ2-3, with 7 bases matching TRBD2. The CDR3 has 16 amino acids. The V gene's germline CDR1 is SGHDT and CDR2 YYEEEE. V trimming: 2 bases; J trimming: 4 bases; junction bases outside the gene matches: 10. The CDR3 reads CASSLKSGAPADTQYF. DNA of the CDR3: TGTGCCAGCAGCTTAAAAAGCGGGGCACCCGCAGATACGCAGTATTTT.

On this clonotype itself: With a much larger clone just one base away, this may be a read error. The V call is TRBV6-2 or TRBV6-3, the J call TRBJ2-7; tentative D call: TRBD2 (5 bases). V was cut by 9 bases and J by 5 bases, with 23 bases left in between. CDR1 is MNHEY, CDR2 SVGEGT, per germline. The CDR3 is 15 residues long. The CDR3 DNA reads as TGTGCCAGAGTATTACTCGGACTGAATCCCCACGAGCAGTACTTC. This translates into CARVLLGLNPHEQYF.

This clonotype was found many times. This rearrangement joins TRBV13 to TRBJ1-1; 7 nucleotides match TRBD1. Germline V gives CDR1 PRHDT, CDR2 FYEKMQ (reference sequence). This CDR3 spans 13 amino acids. With 6 bases clipped from V and 3 bases from J, the junction kept 4 bases outside the gene matches. CDR3 bases: TGTGCCAGCAGTTCGCAGGGGGACACTGAAGCTTTCTTT. Amino acid sequence: CASSSQGDTEAFF.

A remark on this clonotype: This may stem from a read error, because a much larger clone lies one nucleotide away. The V gene is TRBV13, the J gene TRBJ2-3, with TRBD2 matching 7 bases. V lost 7 bases and J lost 6; bases outside the gene matches: 10. This CDR3 region has 14 residues. Germline assignment: CDR1 PRHDT and CDR2 FYEKMQ (reference sequence). The DNA for the CDR3 is TGTGCCAGCATCTCTACTAGCGAAGGGGATACGCAGTATTTT. Translating gives CASISTSEGDTQYF. The whole variable domain, remainder taken from reference TRBV13 and TRBJ2-3, is AAGVIQSPRHLIKEKRETATLKCYPIPRHDTVYWYQQGPGQDPQFLISFYEKMQSDKGSIPDRFSAQQFSDYHSELNMSSLELGDSALYFCASISTSEGDTQYFGPGTRLTVL.

In this sample, this clonotype turned up a few times. The chain employs TRBV28 and TRBJ1-2; 8 bases are shared with TRBD1. Losses at the gene ends were 5 bases for V and 8 bases for J; bases not matched to a gene: 10. Germline V CDR1 and CDR2: MDHEN, SYDVKM. CDR3 length: 14 amino acids. CDR3 residues: CASSTTGDTLGYTF. CDR3 sequence (DNA): TGTGCCAGCAGTACGACAGGGGACACTTTGGGCTACACCTTC.

This clonotype occurred once. The chain employs TRBV11-2 and TRBJ1-1; D call uncertain. Trimming removed 5 bases at V and 8 bases at J, with 15 bases between. The germline CDR1 and CDR2 sequences are SGHAT and FQNNGV. The CDR3 contains 13 residues. The CDR3 reads CASSLLYGVEAFF. The CDR3 DNA follows: TGTGCCAGCAGCCTACTATACGGGGTGGAAGCTTTCTTT.

This clonotype was counted a few times. This rearrangement joins TRBV4-1 to TRBJ2-6; 7 nucleotides agree with TRBD1. V was clipped by 5 bases and J by 3 bases; unmatched bases: 1. CDR1 MGHRA and CDR2 YSYEKL come from the germline V gene. The CDR3 is 14 residues long. CDR3 in amino acids: CASSDRVGANVLTF. For the CDR3, the DNA is TGCGCCAGCAGCGACAGGGTTGGGGCCAACGTCCTGACTTTC.

About this clonotype itself: This could be a read error, since a much larger clone is one nucleotide away. The rearrangement uses TRBV12-3 or TRBV12-4 and TRBJ2-1; tentative D call: TRBD1 (5 bases). The CDR3 covers 12 residues. V was shortened by 11 bases and J by 8 bases, with 16 bases between the two germline ends. CDR3 in amino acids: CASAGQGDEQFF. DNA for the CDR3: TGTGCCTCCGCAGGGCAGGGCGATGAGCAGTTCTTC.

This chain uses TRBV6-1 with TRBJ2-2; 12 nucleotides match TRBD2. This CDR3 is 16 amino acids long. V shed 8 bases and J 4 bases; nucleotides not matched to a gene: 8. Germline assignment: CDR1 MNHNS and CDR2 SASEGT. The CDR3 nucleotides are TGTGCCAGCGGTCTGACTAGCGGGGGAAGCACCGGGGAGCTGTTTTTT. As protein: CASGLTSGGSTGELFF.